This T cell receptor beta chain was sequenced during a study of graft-versus-host responses after intestinal transplantation. Study details: Transplants given to recipients were multivisceral, liver-intestinal, or isolated intestinal. Study findings and constraints: Peak GvH clone levels in circulation were associated with early post-transplant HvG declines. The authors found GvH clones in recipient marrow, some appearing first in ileum or blood. Where graft-donor T cell macrochimerism was present, patients had high graft-versus-host to host-versus-graft clonal ratios in allografts.

Regarding this clone: Antigen specificity is unknown.

Sequencing used immunoSEQ multiplex PCR; TCRdb keeps in-frame clones, though not all of them. The sample contains over 65,000 clones, approximately 90% of which appear only once. The source is a human donor who was the organ donor for an intestinal transplant. This specimen consisted of unstimulated CD8+ T cells sorted from spleen or lymph node cells, obtained before transplant.

The CDR3 bases are TGCGCCAGCAGCCAGTGGGACGATCAGCCCCAGCATTTT. As protein: CASSQWDDQPQHF. The V and J genes are TRBV4-1 and TRBJ1-5, with D tentatively TRBD1 (5 bases). There are 13 residues in the CDR3. Trimming took 3 bases from V and 5 from J, leaving 8 bases between them. Per the germline V gene, CDR1 is MGHRA and CDR2 is YSYEKL.